What follows is one T cell receptor beta chain and its context. The entry originates in a study of blood T cell repertoires in COVID-19. Authors' analysis steps: Amplification from reference gene primers served as the basis for estimated nucleated cell counts. Clones were sequenced by immunoSEQ multiplex PCR, and TCRdb holds only the in-frame ones, with some missing. V, J and clone size are taken as reported in that table, and D and trimming were inferred from the DNA itself. Of 79,000 or so clones in the sample, about 85% were seen once. The CDR3 consists of 17 residues. V lost 3 bases, J lost 2 bases, and 22 bases lay in between. Germline lookup yields CDR1 SQVTM and CDR2 ANQGSEA.

The receptor comes from a man aged 55 to 70 with COVID-19, enrolled during active disease. The chain joins TRBV29-1 to TRBJ1-2; TRBD1 might be the D (6 bases). The source material was peripheral blood. The CDR3 spells CSVDTRLGTLQNYGYTF. The CDR3, as DNA: TGCAGCGTTGATACCCGGTTAGGGACACTCCAAAACTATGGCTACACCTTC.